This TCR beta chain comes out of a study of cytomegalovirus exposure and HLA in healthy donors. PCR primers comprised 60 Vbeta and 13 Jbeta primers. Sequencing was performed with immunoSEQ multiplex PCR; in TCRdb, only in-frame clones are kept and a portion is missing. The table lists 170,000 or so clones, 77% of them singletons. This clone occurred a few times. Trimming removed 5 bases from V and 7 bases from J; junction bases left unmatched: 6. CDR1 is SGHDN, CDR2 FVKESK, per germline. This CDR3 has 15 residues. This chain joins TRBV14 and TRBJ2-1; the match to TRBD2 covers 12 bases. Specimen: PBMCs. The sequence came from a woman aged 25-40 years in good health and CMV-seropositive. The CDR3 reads CASSLGLAGYNEQFF. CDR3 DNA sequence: TGTGCCAGCAGCTTGGGACTAGCGGGTTATAATGAGCAGTTCTTC. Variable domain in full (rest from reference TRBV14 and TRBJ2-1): EAGVTQFPSHSVIEKGQTVTLRCDPISGHDNLYWYRRVMGKEIKFLLHFVKESKQDESGMPNNRFLAERTGGTYSTLKVQPAELEDSGVYFCASSLGLAGYNEQFFGPGTRLTVL.